This T cell receptor beta chain was found in a study of PD-1 blockade in classical Hodgkin lymphoma. Study-level findings and limits: Newly diagnosed patients were reported to exhibit reduced baseline TCR diversity relative to healthy donors. Diversity in CD4+ TCRs, unlike that measured in CD8+ TCRs, had risen significantly by C4D1.

The time point denotes: cycle 4 day 1 (C4D1), after around six weeks of nivolumab. Exposure to brentuximab vedotin varied, and each patient had relapsed following autologous stem cell transplantation. Turning to this clone: Its antigen is unidentified.

Method: immunoSEQ multiplex PCR; TCRdb's copy keeps in-frame clones and lacks some. Of 100,000 or so clones in the sample, around 93% are singletons; the top ten hold just under 2%. V was clipped by 1 base and J by 5 bases; unmatched bases: 5. The CDR3 runs to 15 residues. Germline V gene lookup returns CDR1 SGHRS and CDR2 YFSETQ. This rearrangement joins TRBV5-1 to TRBJ2-1, with 8 bases matching TRBD2. The TCR originated in a human donor with classical Hodgkin lymphoma. Sample: peripheral blood mononuclear cells (PBMCs), taken before the fourth cycle of nivolumab. The CDR3 bases are TGCGCCAGCAGCTTGACGGGAGGGCCTAACAATGAGCAGTTCTTC. This codes for CASSLTGGPNNEQFF.